Presented here are 16 T cell receptor beta chains from one specimen sequenced in a study of blood T cells in healthy people across ages. The second PCR ran about 6 to 11 cycles with a sample-barcoded 5' primer and J-beta primers. A single record per CDR3 protein comes from TCRdb applying MiXCR to the 5' RACE reads. Of over 1,500,000 distinct CDR3 sequences listed, 40% to 55% were seen once; the top ten hold roughly 2.1%. The material sequenced was blood. The receptors derive from a woman in her thirties or forties in good health.

The gene calls are TRBV25-1 and TRBJ1-2; D perhaps matches TRBD1 (5 bases). The CDR3 has 12 residues. V lost 7 bases to trimming and J lost 2 bases, with 8 bases between them. Germline CDR1 is MGHDK and CDR2 is SYGVNS. The CDR3 sequence: CASKRGNYGYTF. CDR3 DNA: TGTGCCAGCAAGAGGGGAAACTATGGCTACACCTTC.

The chain is built from TRBV15 and TRBJ2-7; the D gene is possibly TRBD2 (5 bases). The CDR3 runs to 14 residues. Germline V gene lookup returns CDR1 LNHNV and CDR2 YYDKDF (reference sequence). With 5 bases removed from V and 3 bases from J, the gap between germline ends came to 14 bases. The CDR3 here is CATSARGPDYEQYF. The CDR3 coding sequence is TGTGCCACCAGCGCCCGGGGTCCGGACTACGAGCAGTACTTC.

This clonotype appeared a few times. The gene calls are TRBV20-1 and TRBJ2-3; perhaps D is TRBD1 or TRBD2 (5 bases each). The CDR3 consists of 12 residues. Between the trimmed V and J ends, which lost 2 bases and 6 bases, there was a span of 9 bases. CDR1 DFQATT and CDR2 SNEGSKA come from the germline V gene (reference sequence). The CDR3: CSARLWGDTQYF. The CDR3 region has the DNA TGCAGTGCTAGACTGTGGGGGGATACGCAGTATTTT.

This clonotype was observed a handful of times. The chain has TRBV7-8 and TRBJ2-7; D is undetermined. Looked up from germline, CDR1 is SGHVS and CDR2 is FQNEAQ. This CDR3 region has 13 residues. Trimming removed 4 bases from V and 6 bases from J, with 13 bases in between. CDR3 loop: CASSSSRPSEQYF. The CDR3 nucleotides read TGTGCCAGCAGCTCCAGTCGCCCCTCCGAGCAGTACTTC.

The chain combines TRBV5-1 with TRBJ2-1, with TRBD1 identical over 8 bases. Germline trimming cut 1 base from V and 5 bases from J; bases unmatched to any gene: 8. The CDR3 sequence is 16 residues long. CDR1 SGHRS and CDR2 YFSETQ come from the germline V gene. CDR3 nucleotides: TGCGCCAGCAGCTTGAGGGTACAGGGGGGCCACAATGAGCAGTTCTTC. This translates into CASSLRVQGGHNEQFF.

The chain combines TRBV15 with TRBJ2-3; D uncertain. CDR3 size: 16 residues. Trimming took 2 bases from V and 2 from J, leaving 14 bases between them. The germline CDR1 and CDR2 sequences are LNHNV and YYDKDF (reference sequence). CDR3 sequence reads: CATSRSGPAPTDTQYF. In DNA form, the CDR3 reads TGTGCCACCAGCAGATCCGGACCGGCACCCACAGATACGCAGTATTTT.

CDR3: CASSQDSRDETGGPSDTQYF. The CDR3 region has the DNA TGTGCCAGCAGCCAAGATTCCCGGGACGAGACGGGGGGGCCTTCAGATACGCAGTATTTT. V is TRBV3-1 and J is TRBJ2-3, with 8 bases lining up with TRBD2. The CDR3 loop spans 20 amino acids. Germline V gene data show CDR1 as LGHDT and CDR2 as YNNKEL (reference sequence). V was clipped by 0 bases and J by 4 bases; unmatched bases: 18.

The rearrangement uses TRBV6-5 and TRBJ2-3; no clear D. Germline V gives CDR1 MNHEY, CDR2 SVGAGI. The V gene lost 6 bases and the J gene lost 0 bases, with 16 bases spanning the gap. The CDR3 sequence is 16 residues long. The CDR3 is CASSLQKGYSTDTQYF. In DNA form, the CDR3 reads TGTGCCAGCAGCCTCCAAAAGGGCTATAGCACAGATACGCAGTATTTT.

The genes are TRBV19 and TRBJ2-3; TRBD2 is a possible D gene (5 bases). Germline V CDR1 and CDR2: LNHDA, SQIVND (reference sequence). V lost 2 bases to trimming and J lost 5 bases, with 8 bases between them. This CDR3 contains 13 residues. The DNA for the CDR3 is TGTGCCAGTAGTATAAGCGGCCTAGATACGCAGTATTTT. This gives the protein CASSISGLDTQYF.

The V gene is TRBV20-1, the J gene TRBJ2-7, with D hard to call. The assigned J gene may be wrong: the sequence end matches TRBJ2-4 better. Per germline, CDR1 DFQATT and CDR2 SNEGSKA (reference sequence). This CDR3 contains 14 residues. DNA of the CDR3: TGCAGTGCTACCGGGCCGTTCGCCAAAAACATTCAGTACTTC. This codes for CSATGPFAKNIQYF.

J is TRBJ2-5 and V is TRBV7-8; 11 nucleotides match TRBD2. The trim removed 4 bases at V and 1 base at J, leaving 8 bases unmatched. The CDR3 spans 17 residues. The germline V gene has CDR1 SGHVS and CDR2 FQNEAQ. The CDR3 sequence: CASSSRLAGGPQETQYF. The CDR3 DNA reads TGTGCCAGCAGCTCACGATTAGCGGGGGGGCCCCAAGAGACCCAGTACTTC.

The V and J genes are TRBV9 and TRBJ2-3, with TRBD2 matching 8 bases. The CDR3 is made up of 15 amino acids. The V gene's germline CDR1 is SGDLS and CDR2 YYNGEE. V was clipped by 0 bases and J by 6 bases; unmatched bases: 6. DNA for the CDR3: TGTGCCAGCAGCGTAGGAGGTAGCGGGGTTGATACGCAGTATTTT. It yields the protein CASSVGGSGVDTQYF.

This clonotype was detected many times. The chain uses TRBV7-2 and TRBJ1-5; 10 positions match TRBD1. The CDR3 has 13 residues. Germline assignment: CDR1 SGHTA and CDR2 FQGNSA. The ends lost 5 bases at V and 6 bases at J; junction bases unmatched: 1. This CDR3 reads CASSGQGGQPQHF. Written as DNA, the CDR3 is TGTGCCAGCAGCGGACAGGGGGGTCAGCCCCAGCATTTT.

This chain connects TRBV6-2 or TRBV6-3 to TRBJ2-7; the D is unclear. Trimming stripped 7 bases from V and 3 bases from J, with 22 bases between. CDR1 and CDR2 (germline): MNHEY, SVGEGT. The CDR3 contains 16 residues. CDR3 in amino acids: CASTTFRAEGNYEQYF. The CDR3 coding sequence is TGTGCCAGCACTACGTTTCGGGCGGAAGGAAACTACGAGCAGTACTTC.

The chain joins TRBV5-1 to TRBJ2-4; D is possibly TRBD1 (5 bases). Matching the DNA end better, TRBJ2-5 makes the J call doubtful. Germline loops: CDR1 SGHRS, CDR2 YFSETQ. This CDR3 comprises 15 residues. CDR3 DNA: TGCGCCAGCAGCACCACCTCGCCAGGGCAGATGACCCAGTACTTC. Translating it yields CASSTTSPGQMTQYF.

The gene calls are TRBV7-9 and TRBJ2-7; 11 bases align to TRBD1. Losses at the gene ends were 2 bases for V and 5 bases for J; bases not matched to a gene: 5. Germline CDR1 reads SEHNR; CDR2 reads FQNEAQ (reference sequence). The CDR3 has 15 amino acids. The CDR3 DNA follows: TGTGCCAGCAGCTTATTTGGACAGGGGGCCAACGAGCAGTACTTC. This codes for CASSLFGQGANEQYF.